The clone carrying this T cell receptor (beta chain) was observed once. Its antigen is currently unknown. The sample comes from a study of T cell responses to AZD1222 COVID-19 vaccine. Study results and caveats: Two AZD1222 doses significantly raised spike-specific TCR breadth and depth over controls. It should be noted that donors were predominantly white British and more often female, and clonal diversity was possibly underestimated. Among spike-specific TCRs, nearly half reportedly target unmutated variant regions. Regions 160-218 and 743-854 dominated among vaccine-associated CD4 TCRs spanning spike.

Method: immunoSEQ multiplex PCR; TCRdb's copy keeps in-frame clones and lacks some. Here the sample spans around 100,000 clones, around 87% being singletons. The source of this sequence is an adult in good health. The sample here was peripheral blood, taken on day 0 of MenACWY control vaccination.

CDR3 in DNA: TGCGCCAGCAGCTTGGGGACAGGGGGCGGTCAGCCCCAGCATTTT. This gives the protein CASSLGTGGGQPQHF. J is TRBJ1-5 and V is TRBV5-1; 11 bases match TRBD1. Trimming took 0 bases from V and 6 from J; bases not matched to a gene: 2. CDR1 is SGHRS and CDR2 is YFSETQ in the germline V gene. CDR3 length equals 15 residues.